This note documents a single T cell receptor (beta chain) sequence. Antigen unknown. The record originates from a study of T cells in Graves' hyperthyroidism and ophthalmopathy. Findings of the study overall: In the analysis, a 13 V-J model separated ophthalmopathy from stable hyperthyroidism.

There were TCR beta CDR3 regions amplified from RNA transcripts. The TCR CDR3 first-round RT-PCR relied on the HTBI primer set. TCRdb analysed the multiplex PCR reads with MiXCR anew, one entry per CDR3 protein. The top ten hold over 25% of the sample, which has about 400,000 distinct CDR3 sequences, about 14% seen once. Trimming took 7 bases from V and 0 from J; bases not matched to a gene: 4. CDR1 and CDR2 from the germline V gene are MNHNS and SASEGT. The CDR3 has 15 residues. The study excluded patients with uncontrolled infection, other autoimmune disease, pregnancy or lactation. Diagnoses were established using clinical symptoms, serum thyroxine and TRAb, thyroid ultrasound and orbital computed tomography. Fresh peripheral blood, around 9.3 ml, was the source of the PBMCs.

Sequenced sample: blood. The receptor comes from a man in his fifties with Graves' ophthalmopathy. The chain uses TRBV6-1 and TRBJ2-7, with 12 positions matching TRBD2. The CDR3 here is CASTLTSGSSYEQYF. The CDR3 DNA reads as TGTGCCAGCACCCTGACTAGCGGGAGCTCCTACGAGCAGTACTTC.